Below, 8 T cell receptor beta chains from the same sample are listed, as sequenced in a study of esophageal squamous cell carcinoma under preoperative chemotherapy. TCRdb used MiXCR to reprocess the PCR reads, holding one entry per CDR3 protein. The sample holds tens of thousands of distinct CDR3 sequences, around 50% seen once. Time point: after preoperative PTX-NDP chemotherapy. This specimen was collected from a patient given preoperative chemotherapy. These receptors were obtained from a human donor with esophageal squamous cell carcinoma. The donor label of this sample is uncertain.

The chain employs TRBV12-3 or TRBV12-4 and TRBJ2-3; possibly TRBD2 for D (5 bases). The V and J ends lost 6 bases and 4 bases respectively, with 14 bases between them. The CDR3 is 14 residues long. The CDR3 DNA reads TGTGCCAGCAGCGGAGGCCCGACACCAGATACGCAGTATTTT. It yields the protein CASSGGPTPDTQYF.

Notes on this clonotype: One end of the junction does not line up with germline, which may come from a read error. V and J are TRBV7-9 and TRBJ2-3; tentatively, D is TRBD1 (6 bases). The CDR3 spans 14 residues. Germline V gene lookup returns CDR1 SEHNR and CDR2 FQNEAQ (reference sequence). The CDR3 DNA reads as TGCCGCAGCAGGGGCTTGAGAGCCAGAGACACTCAGTATTTC. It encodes CRSRGLRARDTQYF.

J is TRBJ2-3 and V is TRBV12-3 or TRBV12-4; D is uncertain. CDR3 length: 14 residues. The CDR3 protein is CAGSVGRTTDTQYF. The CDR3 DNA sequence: TGTGCGGGCAGTGTAGGGCGCACCACAGATACGCAGTATTTT.

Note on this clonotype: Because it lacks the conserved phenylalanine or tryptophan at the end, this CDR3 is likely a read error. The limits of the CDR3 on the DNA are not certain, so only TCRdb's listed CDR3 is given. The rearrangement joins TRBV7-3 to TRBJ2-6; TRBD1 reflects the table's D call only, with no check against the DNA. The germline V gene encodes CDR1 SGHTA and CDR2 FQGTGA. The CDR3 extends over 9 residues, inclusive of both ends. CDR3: CASSLKLGR.

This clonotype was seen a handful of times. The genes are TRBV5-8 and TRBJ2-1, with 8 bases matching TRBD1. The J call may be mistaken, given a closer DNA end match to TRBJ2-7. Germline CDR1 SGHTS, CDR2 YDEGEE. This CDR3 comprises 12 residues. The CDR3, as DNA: TGTGCCAGCAGCTACACAGGGGGCGAGCAGTACTTC. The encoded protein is CASSYTGGEQYF.

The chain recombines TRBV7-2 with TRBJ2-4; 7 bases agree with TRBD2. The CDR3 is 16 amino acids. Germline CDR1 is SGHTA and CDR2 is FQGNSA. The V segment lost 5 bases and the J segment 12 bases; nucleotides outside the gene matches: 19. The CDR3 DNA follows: TGTGCCAGCAGCCCCGGGGGAGCGGGGACCAAAAATACTCAGTACTTC. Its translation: CASSPGGAGTKNTQYF.

This CDR3 reads CASSPDRDYTEAFF. The DNA for the CDR3 is TGTGCCAGTAGTCCGGACAGGGATTACACTGAAGCTTTCTTT. The rearrangement links TRBV19 to TRBJ1-1; TRBD1 matches 8 bases. The CDR3 is 14 amino acids. Unmatched junction bases numbered 5, after V lost 5 bases and J lost 3 bases. The V gene's germline CDR1 is LNHDA and CDR2 SQIVND (reference sequence). Supplemented by reference TRBV19 and TRBJ1-1, the full variable domain reads DGGITQSPKYLFRKEGQNVTLSCEQNLNHDAMYWYRQDPGQGLRLIYYSQIVNDFQKGDIAEGYSVSREKKESFPLTVTSAQKNPTAFYLCASSPDRDYTEAFFGQGTRLTVV.

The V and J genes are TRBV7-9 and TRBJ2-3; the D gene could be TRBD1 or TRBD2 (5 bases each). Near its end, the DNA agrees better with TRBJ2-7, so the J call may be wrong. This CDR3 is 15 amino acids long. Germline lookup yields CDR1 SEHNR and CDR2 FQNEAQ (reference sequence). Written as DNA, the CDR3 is TGTGGCGCCAGCTCGGACTCCGGGGACCCAGATACGCAGTACTTC. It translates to CGASSDSGDPDTQYF.